These 14 T cell receptor beta chains were all obtained from the same sample, sequenced in a study of blood T cell repertoires in COVID-19. Clones were sequenced by immunoSEQ multiplex PCR, and TCRdb holds only the in-frame ones, with some missing. Of 120,000 to 150,000 clones in the sample, approximately 80% were seen once. Sequencing was performed on peripheral blood. These receptors came from a man aged 55 to 70 with active or convalescent COVID-19.

Details on this clone: Germline is not matched at one junction end, which may reflect a read error. J is TRBJ2-3 and V is TRBV7-3; 9 bases are shared with TRBD2. The CDR3 covers 14 residues. CDR1 is SGHTA and CDR2 is FQGTGA in the germline V gene. The chain's CDR3 is CASSWGTSRDTQYF. CDR3 bases: TGTGCCAGCAGCTGGGGGACTAGCAGAGATACGCAGTATTTT. The whole variable domain, filled in from reference TRBV7-3 and TRBJ2-3, reads GAGVSQTPSNKVTEKGKYVELRCDPISGHTALYWYRQSLGQGPEFLIYFQGTGAADDSGLPNDRFFAVRPEGSVSTLKIQRTERGDSAVYLCASSWGTSRDTQYFGPGTRLTVL.

This rearrangement joins TRBV7-2 to TRBJ1-2; a weak D match, TRBD1 (6 bases). From germline, CDR1 is SGHTA and CDR2 FQGNSA. V lost 3 bases and J 4 bases, leaving 12 bases between the germline ends. The CDR3 loop spans 14 amino acids. DNA of the CDR3: TGTGCCAGCAGCTTCACAGGGATTTCCTATGGCTACACCTTC. This translates into CASSFTGISYGYTF.

The chain links TRBV9 to TRBJ1-2; 11 positions agree with TRBD1. V shed 3 bases and J 1 base; nucleotides not matched to a gene: 11. The CDR3 is 18 amino acids. The germline V gene has CDR1 SGDLS and CDR2 YYNGEE. The CDR3 sequence: CASSAPGTGGPINYGYTF. The CDR3 DNA reads as TGTGCCAGCAGCGCCCCCGGGACAGGGGGACCAATTAACTATGGCTACACCTTC. The full variable domain, rest sourced from reference TRBV9 and TRBJ1-2, is DSGVTQTPKHLITATGQRVTLRCSPRSGDLSVYWYQQSLDQGLQFLIQYYNGEERAKGNILERFSAQQFPDLHSELNLSSLELGDSALYFCASSAPGTGGPINYGYTFGSGTRLTVV.

V usage is TRBV7-9 and J usage is TRBJ2-5, with 12 bases fitting TRBD2. The CDR3 is 13 amino acids. With V trimmed by 4 bases and J by 7 bases, 1 base remained unmatched. Germline V gives CDR1 SEHNR, CDR2 FQNEAQ (reference sequence). CDR3 sequence reads: CASSSSGRGTQYF. CDR3 DNA: TGTGCCAGCAGCTCTAGCGGGAGGGGGACCCAGTACTTC.

V usage is TRBV21-1 and J usage is TRBJ1-4; TRBD1 was called by the table and not checked on the DNA. TRBV21-1 is assigned pseudogene status. The CDR3 is 13 residues long. The chain's CDR3 is CASSKGTNEKLFF. The CDR3 bases are TGTGCCAGCAGCAAGGGCACTAATGAAAAACTGTTTTTT.

The chain employs TRBV29-1 and TRBJ1-1; 7 bases match TRBD1. Per germline, CDR1 SQVTM and CDR2 ANQGSEA. V lost 4 bases to trimming and J lost 3 bases; unmatched junction nucleotides: 2. The CDR3 sequence is 12 residues long. CDR3 DNA: TGCAGCGTTGCCAGGGGGTACACTGAAGCTTTCTTT. Its translation: CSVARGYTEAFF.

CDR3 in amino acids: CASSSNTDTQYF. In nucleotides, the CDR3 is TGTGCCAGCAGTTCTAACACAGATACGCAGTATTTT. The J gene is TRBJ2-3, the V gene TRBV27; D remains unclear. This CDR3 comprises 12 residues. Germline values: CDR1 MNHEY, CDR2 SMNVEV (reference sequence). The V gene lost 4 bases and the J gene lost 2 bases, with 4 bases spanning the gap.

This clone occurred a few times. The chain couples TRBV4-1 to TRBJ2-7; D not certain. The germline V gene encodes CDR1 MGHRA and CDR2 YSYEKL. V gave up 2 bases and J gave up 0 bases, with 8 bases separating them. This CDR3 spans 14 amino acids. Here the CDR3 reads CASSQIVNSYEQYF. DNA for the CDR3: TGCGCCAGCAGCCAAATTGTTAACTCCTACGAGCAGTACTTC.

V gene TRBV5-8 combines with J gene TRBJ1-3; the match to TRBD1 covers 7 bases. The CDR3 has 15 amino acids. Unmatched junction bases numbered 4, after V lost 0 bases and J lost 4 bases. Germline CDR1 is SGHTS and CDR2 is YDEGEE. The CDR3 nucleotides read TGTGCCAGCAGCTTGGGCAGGGGGTCCGGAAACACCATATATTTT. It translates to CASSLGRGSGNTIYF.

The genes are TRBV3-1 (or the pseudogene TRBV3-2) and TRBJ2-1; D remains unclear. The germline V gene has CDR1 LGHDT and CDR2 YNNKEL (reference sequence). The V end lost 0 bases, the J end lost 14 bases, and 14 bases lay between the germline ends. The CDR3 is made up of 13 amino acids. The CDR3 nucleotides read TGTGCCAGCAGCCAAGATTTGATGACCCAGGAGTTCTTC. Protein: CASSQDLMTQEFF.

The J gene is TRBJ2-3, the V gene TRBV14; possible D gene TRBD2, 7 bases. Trimming removed 1 base from V and 4 bases from J, with 15 bases in between. The CDR3 extends over 16 amino acids. Germline V gene lookup returns CDR1 SGHDN and CDR2 FVKESK. This chain's CDR3 is CASSQGGGVYADTQYF. The DNA for the CDR3 is TGTGCCAGCAGCCAAGGAGGGGGGGTCTACGCAGATACGCAGTATTTT.

V and J are TRBV6-2 or TRBV6-3 and TRBJ1-5; a weak D match, TRBD1 (6 bases). V was cut by 0 bases and J by 6 bases, with 9 bases left in between. CDR3 size: 14 residues. Germline-derived CDR1 and CDR2 are MNHEY and SVGEGT. CDR3 in amino acids: CASSYSKTGQPQHF. In nucleotides, the CDR3 is TGTGCCAGCAGTTACTCGAAGACAGGTCAGCCCCAGCATTTT.

V usage is TRBV6-5 and J usage is TRBJ2-7, with D tentatively TRBD1 (6 bases). Germline CDR1 reads MNHEY; CDR2 reads SVGAGI. The CDR3 extends over 12 amino acids. V lost 6 bases and J 3 bases, leaving 9 bases between the germline ends. DNA of the CDR3: TGTGCCAGCAGGGGGACACTCTACGAGCAGTACTTC. Translation: CASRGTLYEQYF.

In this sample, this clone turned up a few times. The V call is TRBV7-9, the J call TRBJ2-2; tentative D call: TRBD2 (5 bases). CDR1 SEHNR and CDR2 FQNEAQ come from the germline V gene (reference sequence). The CDR3 loop spans 14 amino acids. V dropped 6 bases and J dropped 1 base, with 9 bases sitting between them. This CDR3 reads CASRYEGNTGELFF. In nucleotides, the CDR3 is TGTGCCAGCAGATACGAGGGGAACACCGGGGAGCTGTTTTTT.